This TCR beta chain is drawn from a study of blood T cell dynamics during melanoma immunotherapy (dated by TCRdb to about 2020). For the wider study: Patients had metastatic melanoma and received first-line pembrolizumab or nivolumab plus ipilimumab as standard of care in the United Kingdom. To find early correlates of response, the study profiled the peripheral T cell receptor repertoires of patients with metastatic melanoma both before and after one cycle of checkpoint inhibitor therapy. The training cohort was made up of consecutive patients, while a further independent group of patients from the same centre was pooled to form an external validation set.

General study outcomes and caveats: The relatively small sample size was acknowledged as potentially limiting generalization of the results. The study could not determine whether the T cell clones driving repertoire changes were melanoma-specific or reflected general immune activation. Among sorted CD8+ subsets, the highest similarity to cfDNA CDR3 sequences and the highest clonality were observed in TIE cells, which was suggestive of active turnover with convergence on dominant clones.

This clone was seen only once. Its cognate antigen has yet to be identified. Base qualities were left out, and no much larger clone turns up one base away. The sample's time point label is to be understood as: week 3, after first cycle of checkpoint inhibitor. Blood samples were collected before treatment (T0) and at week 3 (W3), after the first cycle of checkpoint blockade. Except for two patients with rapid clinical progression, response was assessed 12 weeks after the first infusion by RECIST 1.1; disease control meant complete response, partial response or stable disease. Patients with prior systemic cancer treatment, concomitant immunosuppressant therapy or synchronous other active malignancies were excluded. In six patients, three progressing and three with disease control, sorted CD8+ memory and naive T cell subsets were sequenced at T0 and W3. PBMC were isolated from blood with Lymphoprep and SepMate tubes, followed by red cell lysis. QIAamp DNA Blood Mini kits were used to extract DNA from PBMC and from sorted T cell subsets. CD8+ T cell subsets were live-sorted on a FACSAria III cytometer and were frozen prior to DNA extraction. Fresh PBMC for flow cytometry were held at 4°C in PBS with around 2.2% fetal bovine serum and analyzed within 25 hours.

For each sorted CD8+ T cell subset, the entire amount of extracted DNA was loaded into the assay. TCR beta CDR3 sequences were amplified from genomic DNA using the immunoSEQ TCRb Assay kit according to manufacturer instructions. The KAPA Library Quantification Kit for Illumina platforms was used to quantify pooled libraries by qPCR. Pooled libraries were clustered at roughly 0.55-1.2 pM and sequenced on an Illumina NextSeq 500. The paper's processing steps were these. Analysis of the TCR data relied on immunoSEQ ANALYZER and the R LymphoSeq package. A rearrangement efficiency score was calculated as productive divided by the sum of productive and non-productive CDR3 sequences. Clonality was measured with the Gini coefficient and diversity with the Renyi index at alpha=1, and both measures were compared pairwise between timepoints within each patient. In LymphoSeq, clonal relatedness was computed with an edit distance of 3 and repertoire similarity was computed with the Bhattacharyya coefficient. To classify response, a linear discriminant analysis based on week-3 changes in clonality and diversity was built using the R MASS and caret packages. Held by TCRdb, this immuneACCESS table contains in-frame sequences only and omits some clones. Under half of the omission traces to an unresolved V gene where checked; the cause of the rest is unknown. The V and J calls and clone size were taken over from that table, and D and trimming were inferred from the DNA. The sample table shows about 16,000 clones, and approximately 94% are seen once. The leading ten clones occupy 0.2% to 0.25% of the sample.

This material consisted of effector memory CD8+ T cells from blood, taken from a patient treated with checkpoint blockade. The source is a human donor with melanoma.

The encoded CDR3 is CASSFRIYTSGNNEQFF. Read as DNA, the sequence is TGTGCCAGCAGCTTCCGGATCTACACCTCAGGGAACAATGAGCAGTTCTTC. The sequence links TRBV7-2 to TRBJ2-1; TRBD1 is perhaps the D gene, given 5 matching bases. CDR1 and CDR2 are read off the germline V gene as SGHTA and FQGNSA. Relative to germline, V is 3 bases shorter and J is 5 bases shorter, with 20 bases between their ends. From its cysteine to its phenylalanine, the CDR3 spans 17 amino acids. The DNA shown is the 51-base CDR3, in frame from base 1.